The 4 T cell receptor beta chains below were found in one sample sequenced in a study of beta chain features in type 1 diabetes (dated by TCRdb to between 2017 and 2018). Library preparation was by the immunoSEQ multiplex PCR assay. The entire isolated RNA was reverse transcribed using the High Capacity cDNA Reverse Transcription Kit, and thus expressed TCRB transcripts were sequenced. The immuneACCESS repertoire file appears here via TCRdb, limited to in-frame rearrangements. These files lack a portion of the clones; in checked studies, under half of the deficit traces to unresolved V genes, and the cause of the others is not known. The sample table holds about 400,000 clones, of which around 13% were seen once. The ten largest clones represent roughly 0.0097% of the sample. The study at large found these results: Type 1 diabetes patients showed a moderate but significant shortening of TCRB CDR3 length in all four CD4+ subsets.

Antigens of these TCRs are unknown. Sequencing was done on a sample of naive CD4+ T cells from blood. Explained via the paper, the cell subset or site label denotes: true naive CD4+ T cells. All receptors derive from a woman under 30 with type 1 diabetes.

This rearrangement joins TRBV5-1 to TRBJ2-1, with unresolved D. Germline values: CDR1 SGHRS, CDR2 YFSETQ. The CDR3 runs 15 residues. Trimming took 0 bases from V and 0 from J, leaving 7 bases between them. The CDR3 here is CASSLARYSYNEQFF. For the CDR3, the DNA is TGCGCCAGCAGCTTGGCACGCTACTCCTACAATGAGCAGTTCTTC.

CDR3 in amino acids: CASSSPQGANTGELFF. DNA for the CDR3: TGTGCCAGCAGCTCGCCACAGGGGGCGAACACCGGGGAGCTGTTTTTT. The V gene is TRBV5-4, the J gene TRBJ2-2; 8 bases map to TRBD1. This CDR3 is 16 amino acids long. The V segment lost 3 bases and the J segment 0 bases; nucleotides outside the gene matches: 4. Germline V lookup: CDR1 SGHNT, CDR2 YYREEE (reference sequence).

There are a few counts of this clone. CDR3 DNA sequence: TGTGCCAGCAGCTCGGCTAGCGGGAGGGCCCTTGGTAATGAGCAGTTCTTC. It codes for CASSSASGRALGNEQFF. The rearrangement uses TRBV5-4 and TRBJ2-1, with 12 bases matching TRBD2. CDR1 is SGHNT, CDR2 YYREEE, per germline (reference sequence). V gave up 3 bases and J gave up 7 bases; unmatched junction bases: 11. The CDR3 has 17 amino acids.

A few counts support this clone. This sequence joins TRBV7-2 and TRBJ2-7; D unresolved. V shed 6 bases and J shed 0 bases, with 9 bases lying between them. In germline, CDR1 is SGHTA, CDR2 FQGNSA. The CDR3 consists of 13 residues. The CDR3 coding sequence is TGTGCCAGCAGGTCCCCGAGCTCCTACGAGCAGTACTTC. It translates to CASRSPSSYEQYF.